A single sample is the source of the 27 T cell receptor beta chains below, sequenced in a study of blood T cell repertoires in COVID-19. The protocol was immunoSEQ multiplex PCR, while the TCRdb copy is restricted to in-frame clones and leaves out a portion. The sample shows 200,000 or so clones, about 85% of them seen only once. Sample: peripheral blood. These receptors were collected from a man aged 70-80 years with acute or convalescent COVID-19.

Comment on this clone: Relative to the germline gene, one junction end is altered; a read error may explain this. V gene TRBV12-3 or TRBV12-4 combines with J gene TRBJ2-7; TRBD2 matches at 8 bases. This CDR3 is built from 12 residues. CDR3 sequence reads: CASSGGLVQLIF. The CDR3 DNA follows: TGTGCCAGCAGTGGGGGACTAGTCCAATTAATCTTC.

The chain couples TRBV7-2 to TRBJ2-7; 7 bases fit TRBD1. With 0 bases clipped from V and 2 bases from J, the junction kept 4 bases outside the gene matches. Germline V CDR1 and CDR2: SGHTA, FQGNSA. This CDR3 has 15 residues. The chain's CDR3 is CASSLAMTGTYEQYF. In DNA, the CDR3 is TGTGCCAGCAGCTTAGCGATGACAGGGACCTACGAGCAGTACTTC.

In its sample, this clone was seen once. This chain connects TRBV7-9 to TRBJ2-7; D is unresolved. Trimming cost V 3 bases and J 5 bases, with 14 bases left between them. The CDR3 totals 14 residues. CDR1 is SEHNR, CDR2 FQNEAQ, per germline (reference sequence). This CDR3 reads CASSLLTLLDEQYF. CDR3 DNA: TGTGCCAGCAGCTTGCTGACACTTCTGGACGAGCAGTACTTC.

The rearrangement joins TRBV19 to TRBJ2-3; TRBD1 aligns across 7 bases. Germline lookup yields CDR1 LNHDA and CDR2 SQIVND (reference sequence). CDR3 length: 15 residues. J was trimmed by 1 base and V by 2 bases; bases with no gene match: 3. The CDR3 is CASSIYRGRTDTQYF. CDR3 coding DNA: TGTGCCAGTAGTATATACAGGGGTCGCACAGATACGCAGTATTTT.

This clone was seen more than once but under ten times. V and J are TRBV12-3 or TRBV12-4 and TRBJ2-7; D is unresolved. The V gene lost 3 bases and the J gene lost 2 bases, with 8 bases spanning the gap. This CDR3 is built from 13 residues. CDR3 nucleotides: TGTGCCAGCAGTTTTCTAATTACCTACGAGCAGTACTTC. This encodes CASSFLITYEQYF.

This chain connects TRBV7-2 to TRBJ1-4; TRBD1 agrees at 9 bases. The J segment lost 8 bases and the V segment lost 1 base, leaving 8 bases of the junction unmatched. The CDR3 contains 16 residues. Germline CDR1 is SGHTA and CDR2 is FQGNSA. The DNA of the CDR3 is TGTGCCAGCAGCTTAGAGGGGGGGACAGGGCGCGAAAAACTGTTTTTT. It yields the protein CASSLEGGTGREKLFF.

DNA of the CDR3: TGTGCCAGCAGTCCGGGTTTGGTTGCGGGAGTAGAGACCCAGTACTTC. It is translated as CASSPGLVAGVETQYF. The chain is built from TRBV6-2 or TRBV6-3 and TRBJ2-5; TRBD2 matches at 7 bases. V was clipped by 5 bases and J by 4 bases; unmatched bases: 13. The CDR3 runs 16 residues. Germline loops: CDR1 MNHEY, CDR2 SVGEGT.

The V call is TRBV5-6, the J call TRBJ2-7, with D possibly TRBD1 on 6 matching bases. CDR1 is SGHDT and CDR2 is YYEEEE in the germline V gene. The CDR3 totals 15 residues. Trimming left V 2 bases short and J 3 bases short, with 15 bases between. The CDR3 loop reads CASSFVDRSFYEQYF. The CDR3 DNA reads TGTGCCAGCAGCTTTGTGGACAGAAGTTTCTACGAGCAGTACTTC.

The chain recombines TRBV28 with TRBJ2-5, with 10 positions matching TRBD2. The V segment lost 3 bases and the J segment 3 bases; nucleotides outside the gene matches: 7. Germline V lookup: CDR1 MDHEN, CDR2 SYDVKM. This CDR3 contains 16 residues. CDR3 region: CASSLSASGREETQYF. The CDR3 DNA reads as TGTGCCAGCAGTTTGTCGGCTAGCGGGAGAGAAGAGACCCAGTACTTC.

The chain combines TRBV24-1 with TRBJ2-1, with TRBD2 matching 10 bases. V dropped 4 bases and J dropped 7; count of bases not matched to a gene: 3. This CDR3 comprises 14 residues. Germline lookup yields CDR1 KGHDR and CDR2 SFDVKD. CDR3 bases: TGTGCCACCAGTGAGAGCGGGAGGGCTAATGAGCAGTTCTTC. This translates into CATSESGRANEQFF.

This chain joins TRBV6-5 and TRBJ2-7, with TRBD2 identical over 9 bases. This CDR3 region has 14 residues. CDR1 MNHEY and CDR2 SVGAGI come from the germline V gene. After removal of 2 bases from V and 7 bases from J, the junction contained 6 bases not matched to a gene. The CDR3 region is CASSYMSLAGEQYF. For the CDR3, the DNA is TGTGCCAGCAGTTACATGAGCCTAGCGGGGGAGCAGTACTTC.

The J gene is TRBJ1-5, the V gene TRBV5-1; 9 bases are a match to TRBD1. The germline V gene has CDR1 SGHRS and CDR2 YFSETQ. This CDR3 has 15 amino acids. J lost 6 bases, V lost 4 bases, and 8 bases had no gene match. The CDR3 here is CASSLQGAPGQPQHF. The DNA of the CDR3 is TGCGCCAGCAGCCTACAGGGGGCGCCGGGTCAGCCCCAGCATTTT.

This clone was detected only once. The gene calls are TRBV7-9 and TRBJ1-4; 7 nucleotides line up with TRBD1. The CDR3 runs 15 residues. Germline V gives CDR1 SEHNR, CDR2 FQNEAQ (reference sequence). The V gene end was trimmed by 5 bases and the J gene end by 7 bases; junction bases not matched to a gene: 10. This CDR3 is CASSPRDSGGEKLFF. CDR3 sequence (DNA): TGTGCCAGCAGCCCAAGGGACAGTGGAGGTGAAAAACTGTTTTTT.

The DNA of the CDR3 is TGTGCCAGCAGCCAAGCTCTGGGTGGGGGGACTGGAAACACCATATATTTT. This translates into CASSQALGGGTGNTIYF. The chain combines TRBV3-1 (or the pseudogene TRBV3-2) with TRBJ1-3, with D perhaps TRBD1 (5 bases). Germline V lookup: CDR1 LGHDT, CDR2 YNNKEL (reference sequence). The CDR3 spans 17 residues. V lost 1 base, J lost 2 bases, and 15 bases lay in between.

This clone was seen a single time. This rearrangement joins TRBV29-1 to TRBJ2-3; 9 bases align to TRBD2. V shed 7 bases, J shed 4 bases, and the junction held 9 bases outside the gene matches. Per the germline V gene, CDR1 is SQVTM and CDR2 is ANQGSEA. The CDR3 consists of 14 residues. The CDR3 spells CSADGAGGSDTQYF. The CDR3 DNA sequence: TGCAGCGCAGATGGGGCGGGAGGGTCAGATACGCAGTATTTT.

The chain has TRBV19 and TRBJ1-5; TRBD1 agrees at 7 bases. The CDR3 runs 14 residues. Per the germline V gene, CDR1 is LNHDA and CDR2 is SQIVND (reference sequence). V shed 2 bases, J shed 7 bases, and the junction held 5 bases outside the gene matches. The CDR3 spells CASSIKGGRQPQHF. Here the CDR3 DNA reads TGTGCCAGTAGTATAAAAGGGGGCCGCCAGCCCCAGCATTTT. The full variable domain, in which reference TRBV19 and TRBJ1-5 provide the parts outside the CDR3, is DGGITQSPKYLFRKEGQNVTLSCEQNLNHDAMYWYRQDPGQGLRLIYYSQIVNDFQKGDIAEGYSVSREKKESFPLTVTSAQKNPTAFYLCASSIKGGRQPQHFGDGTRLSIL.

The chain couples TRBV6-5 to TRBJ2-1, with TRBD2 matching 11 bases. V shed 11 bases, J shed 3 bases, and the junction held 6 bases outside the gene matches. The CDR3 sequence is 14 residues long. Germline CDR1 MNHEY, CDR2 SVGAGI. This CDR3 is CASRLAGSYNEQFF. CDR3 coding DNA: TGTGCCTCACGACTAGCGGGAAGCTACAATGAGCAGTTCTTC.

Written as DNA, the CDR3 is TGTGCCAGCAGCCATCTAGCGGGAGGGTCCTACAATGAGCAGTTCTTC. It translates to CASSHLAGGSYNEQFF. The V and J genes are TRBV5-4 and TRBJ2-1; 12 bases are a match to TRBD2. The CDR3 spans 16 residues. V shed 4 bases and J 1 base; nucleotides not matched to a gene: 3. The germline V gene encodes CDR1 SGHNT and CDR2 YYREEE (reference sequence).

For the CDR3, the DNA is TGTGCCGATTCGGACGACAGCAACACTGAAGCTTTCTTT. Its translation is CADSDDSNTEAFF. The chain links TRBV2 to TRBJ1-1; D is possibly TRBD1 (5 bases). CDR3 length: 13 residues. From germline, CDR1 is SNHLY and CDR2 FYNNEI. V lost 11 bases and J 2 bases, leaving 15 bases between the germline ends.

The V and J genes are TRBV7-2 and TRBJ1-1, with D unclear. CDR1 SGHTA and CDR2 FQGNSA come from the germline V gene. The CDR3 has 15 amino acids. Trimming stripped 2 bases from V and 4 bases from J, with 14 bases between. The CDR3 spells CASSLWSRGSTEAFF. The CDR3 nucleotides read TGTGCCAGCAGCTTATGGTCTAGAGGGAGCACTGAAGCTTTCTTT.

The chain has TRBV15 and TRBJ2-3; 11 bases fit TRBD2. This CDR3 contains 18 residues. CDR1 LNHNV and CDR2 YYDKDF come from the germline V gene (reference sequence). J gave up 4 bases and V 3 bases, and 12 bases lay outside the gene matches. The CDR3 DNA reads TGTGCCACCAGCAGTGGGCAAAGTAGCGGGAGGGGGTCAGATACGCAGTATTTT. The encoded protein is CATSSGQSSGRGSDTQYF.

This clone was picked up one time. This CDR3 reads CASSNRAGGYTF. CDR3 nucleotides: TGTGCCAGCAGCAACAGGGCAGGGGGCTACACCTTC. This rearrangement joins TRBV27 to TRBJ1-2; TRBD1 is a possible D gene (6 bases). Germline assignment: CDR1 MNHEY and CDR2 SMNVEV (reference sequence). Trimming removed 6 bases from V and 8 bases from J, with 13 bases in between. The CDR3 covers 12 residues.

The rearrangement uses TRBV19 and TRBJ2-5, with TRBD1 as a possible D gene (5 bases). The V end was cut by 4 bases, the J end by 1 base, with 10 bases between. CDR3 size: 14 residues. From germline, CDR1 is LNHDA and CDR2 SQIVND (reference sequence). This CDR3 reads CASSTGHSQETQYF. DNA for the CDR3: TGTGCCAGTAGTACAGGACACTCCCAAGAGACCCAGTACTTC.

V usage is TRBV5-8 and J usage is TRBJ2-7, with a tentative D call TRBD2 (6 bases). The CDR3 length is 14 residues. V was cut by 2 bases and J by 0 bases, with 9 bases left in between. The germline CDR1 and CDR2 sequences are SGHTS and YDEGEE. In DNA form, the CDR3 reads TGTGCCAGCAGCTTCGGGGGAAGCTCCTACGAGCAGTACTTC. This encodes CASSFGGSSYEQYF.

CDR3 loop: CASRTGGARNTGELFF. CDR3 in DNA: TGTGCCAGCAGGACAGGGGGCGCTCGGAACACCGGGGAGCTGTTTTTT. The rearrangement joins TRBV28 to TRBJ2-2, with 10 bases matching TRBD1. The CDR3 runs to 16 residues. Germline V gene data show CDR1 as MDHEN and CDR2 as SYDVKM. Trimming at V came to 6 bases and at J to 1 base, leaving 5 bases not matched to a gene.

The chain joins TRBV7-9 to TRBJ1-1; the D is unclear. The germline V gene has CDR1 SEHNR and CDR2 FQNEAQ (reference sequence). Trimming stripped 3 bases from V and 7 bases from J, with 18 bases between. This CDR3 region has 15 residues. The CDR3 DNA is TGTGCCAGCAGCTTTTCGGGGATGGGTCGGGATGAAGCTTTCTTT. As protein: CASSFSGMGRDEAFF.

The chain recombines TRBV19 with TRBJ1-5; 9 bases fit TRBD1. The trim removed 5 bases at V and 3 bases at J, leaving 11 bases unmatched. CDR3 length equals 17 residues. Germline-derived CDR1 and CDR2 are LNHDA and SQIVND (reference sequence). The CDR3 DNA is TGTGCCAGTAGTTTAACCTCCGGGACAGGGCACAATCAGCCCCAGCATTTT. This encodes CASSLTSGTGHNQPQHF.